A single sample gave rise to the 22 T cell receptor beta chains below, sequenced in a study of CD8 T cells in ankylosing spondylitis. TCRdb redid the calling of the 5' RACE reads with MiXCR, one entry per CDR3 protein. The data hold about 200,000 distinct CDR3 sequences, with over 10% observed a single time. Source material: blood, either unsorted or a sorted T cell fraction (not recorded which). The receptors shown here come from a male donor with ankylosing spondylitis or in good health (not recorded which).

This clonotype was seen ten or more times. The CDR3 bases are TGCAGTGCTAGGACTAGCGGTTCCTACAATGAGCAGTTCTTC. Residues: CSARTSGSYNEQFF. The chain links TRBV20-1 to TRBJ2-1, with TRBD2 matching over 9 bases. Germline values: CDR1 DFQATT, CDR2 SNEGSKA (reference sequence). The CDR3 contains 14 residues. The trim removed 3 bases at V and 1 base at J, leaving 1 base unmatched.

The genes are TRBV29-1 and TRBJ1-1, with TRBD1 matching over 7 bases. In germline, CDR1 is SQVTM, CDR2 ANQGSEA. The trim removed 3 bases at V and 5 bases at J, leaving 3 bases unmatched. There are 12 residues in the CDR3. The DNA for the CDR3 is TGCAGCGTTGAGGACAGGTTGACTGAAGCTTTCTTT. As protein: CSVEDRLTEAFF.

V is TRBV13 and J is TRBJ2-3; D unresolved. Germline V CDR1 and CDR2: PRHDT, FYEKMQ (reference sequence). V lost 3 bases, J lost 1 base, and 2 bases lay in between. The CDR3 sequence is 12 residues long. The CDR3 sequence: CASSFRTDTQYF. In DNA, the CDR3 is TGTGCCAGCAGCTTCCGCACAGATACGCAGTATTTT.

The sample holds many counts of this clonotype. The rearrangement uses TRBV11-1 and TRBJ1-1; no definite D call. Germline lookup yields CDR1 SGHAT and CDR2 FQDESV (reference sequence). The CDR3 extends over 14 amino acids. Trimming took off 3 bases at V and 0 bases at J, with 8 bases between the two ends. DNA for the CDR3: TGTGCCAGCAGCTTGGGCAGAATGAACACTGAAGCTTTCTTT. Translating it yields CASSLGRMNTEAFF. The whole variable domain, remainder taken from reference TRBV11-1 and TRBJ1-1, is EAEVAQSPRYKITEKSQAVAFWCDPISGHATLYWYRQILGQGPELLVQFQDESVVDDSQLPKDRFSAERLKGVDSTLKIQPAELGDSAMYLCASSLGRMNTEAFFGQGTRLTVV.

The chain has TRBV25-1 and TRBJ1-2; D call uncertain. V lost 2 bases to trimming and J lost 8 bases, with 12 bases between them. The CDR3 runs 13 residues. CDR1 MGHDK and CDR2 SYGVNS come from the germline V gene. For the CDR3, the DNA is TGTGCCAGCAGTGAAAGGGTCCCGGGAGGCTACACCTTC. Encoded protein: CASSERVPGGYTF.

The chain recombines TRBV30 with TRBJ2-1; no reliable D call. CDR3 length: 16 amino acids. The germline V and J ends were trimmed by 1 base and 2 bases, with 15 bases remaining between them. Germline CDR1 and CDR2: GTSNPN and SVGIG (reference sequence). CDR3 protein: CAWSADVSTPYNEQFF. In nucleotides, the CDR3 is TGTGCCTGGAGTGCCGACGTAAGCACCCCCTACAATGAGCAGTTCTTC.

This rearrangement joins TRBV5-6 to TRBJ2-1; tentative D call: TRBD2 (5 bases). CDR1 and CDR2 from the germline V gene are SGHDT and YYEEEE. The V end lost 7 bases, the J end lost 0 bases, and 11 bases lay between the germline ends. The CDR3 runs 14 residues. The DNA for the CDR3 is TGTGCCAGCTACACGGGGAGCTCCTACAATGAGCAGTTCTTC. Translated: CASYTGSSYNEQFF.

The rearrangement uses TRBV6-2 or TRBV6-3 and TRBJ2-7, with 8 bases identical to TRBD2. Germline CDR1 MNHEY, CDR2 SVGEGT. There are 14 residues in the CDR3. The ends lost 7 bases at V and 2 bases at J; junction bases unmatched: 7. CDR3 protein: CASKEIAGPYEQYF. CDR3 nucleotide sequence: TGTGCCAGCAAGGAAATAGCGGGACCCTACGAGCAGTACTTC.

CDR3 protein: CASSFTGYEQFF. The CDR3 DNA reads as TGTGCCAGCAGCTTTACCGGGTATGAGCAGTTCTTC. The genes are TRBV7-9 and TRBJ2-1; D unclear. Germline CDR1 is SEHNR and CDR2 is FQNEAQ (reference sequence). The CDR3 extends over 12 amino acids. Between the trimmed V and J ends, which lost 3 bases and 8 bases, there was a span of 8 bases.

V is TRBV13 and J is TRBJ2-5; possibly TRBD1 or TRBD2 for D (5 bases each). This CDR3 is 15 amino acids long. V lost 5 bases and J 4 bases, leaving 17 bases between the germline ends. Germline assignment: CDR1 PRHDT and CDR2 FYEKMQ (reference sequence). CDR3 in amino acids: CASSPRDLKGETQYF. CDR3 nucleotides: TGTGCCAGCAGCCCCCGGGACCTTAAGGGAGAGACCCAGTACTTC.

This clonotype was picked up a small number of times. The chain links TRBV7-9 to TRBJ2-5; no clear D. Germline-derived CDR1 and CDR2 are SEHNR and FQNEAQ (reference sequence). Trimming shortened V by 1 base and J by 7 bases, and 10 bases separated the two germline ends. This CDR3 contains 13 residues. The CDR3 loop reads CASSLGLLGTQYF. CDR3 in DNA: TGTGCCAGCAGCTTAGGGCTCTTAGGGACCCAGTACTTC.

In its sample, this clonotype was seen many times. The gene calls are TRBV20-1 and TRBJ1-3; 8 bases line up with TRBD1. This CDR3 has 14 residues. V shed 5 bases and J 2 bases; nucleotides not matched to a gene: 5. Germline V lookup: CDR1 DFQATT, CDR2 SNEGSKA (reference sequence). The CDR3 is CSALLQGAGNTIYF. The DNA of the CDR3 is TGCAGTGCTCTCCTACAGGGGGCTGGAAACACCATATATTTT.

The chain is built from TRBV4-1 and TRBJ2-7; 7 nucleotides align to TRBD2. Trimming cost V 4 bases and J 5 bases; bases outside gene matches: 8. Germline V lookup: CDR1 MGHRA, CDR2 YSYEKL. The CDR3 spans 14 residues. CDR3 DNA: TGCGCCAGCAGCCCAGCGGGGCTCAAAGACGAGCAGTACTTC. Its translation is CASSPAGLKDEQYF.

V is TRBV3-1 and J is TRBJ2-7; 7 bases line up with TRBD1. The CDR3 is made up of 18 amino acids. Germline CDR1 reads LGHDT; CDR2 reads YNNKEL (reference sequence). V gave up 0 bases and J gave up 3 bases; unmatched junction bases: 14. The CDR3 here is CASSQDVDETGQLYEQYF. The CDR3 DNA sequence: TGTGCCAGCAGCCAAGACGTAGACGAAACGGGACAGCTCTACGAGCAGTACTTC.

This clonotype came up a few times. V is TRBV27 and J is TRBJ2-7; the match to TRBD1 covers 8 bases. Trimming at V came to 5 bases and at J to 2 bases, leaving 8 bases not matched to a gene. CDR1 is MNHEY and CDR2 is SMNVEV in the germline V gene (reference sequence). CDR3 length equals 15 residues. The CDR3 is CASSHRQGSPYEQYF. Written as DNA, the CDR3 is TGTGCCAGCAGTCATAGACAGGGGTCGCCCTACGAGCAGTACTTC.

This clonotype has just a few counts. The chain uses TRBV11-2 and TRBJ2-7; a weak D match, TRBD1 (7 bases). The V gene lost 0 bases and the J gene lost 5 bases, with 20 bases spanning the gap. The CDR3 loop spans 17 amino acids. The V gene's germline CDR1 is SGHAT and CDR2 FQNNGV. CDR3 DNA: TGTGCCAGCAGCTTAGATAGTTTAGGAGGGGGCGAAGACGAGCAGTACTTC. Translation: CASSLDSLGGGEDEQYF. Based on the CDR3 plus reference TRBV11-2 and TRBJ2-7, the full variable domain is EAGVAQSPRYKIIEKRQSVAFWCNPISGHATLYWYQQILGQGPKLLIQFQNNGVVDDSQLPKDRFSAERLKGVDSTLKIQPAKLEDSAVYLCASSLDSLGGGEDEQYFGPGTRLTVT.

This chain links TRBV20-1 with TRBJ1-1; 8 nucleotides line up with TRBD1. Germline assignment: CDR1 DFQATT and CDR2 SNEGSKA (reference sequence). V lost 3 bases and J lost 0; bases outside the gene matches: 9. This CDR3 is built from 16 residues. The CDR3 loop reads CSARSLTGGLNTEAFF. The CDR3 bases are TGCAGTGCTAGGAGTCTTACAGGGGGTTTGAACACTGAAGCTTTCTTT.

This clonotype has ten or more counts. This sequence joins TRBV4-1 and TRBJ2-7; D not resolved. This CDR3 is 13 amino acids long. Deletions cut 0 bases from V and 7 bases from J, with 10 bases between. Germline values: CDR1 MGHRA, CDR2 YSYEKL. The CDR3 sequence is CASSQEAVGEQYF. CDR3 coding DNA: TGCGCCAGCAGCCAAGAGGCCGTGGGGGAGCAGTACTTC.

This clonotype was observed many times. The J gene is TRBJ2-4, the V gene TRBV12-3 or TRBV12-4; the D is unclear. This CDR3 region has 14 residues. The V gene lost 1 base and the J gene lost 1 base, with 5 bases spanning the gap. Here the CDR3 DNA reads TGTGCCAGCAGTTTAGAGCTGGCCAAAAACATTCAGTACTTC. It specifies CASSLELAKNIQYF.

This clonotype was counted a few times. The chain combines TRBV24-1 with TRBJ2-2; D is unresolved. CDR3 length: 14 amino acids. CDR1 and CDR2 (germline): KGHDR, SFDVKD. The V end was cut by 5 bases, the J end by 0 bases, with 6 bases between. The CDR3 nucleotides are TGTGCCACCAGTGCCGGGCCGAACACCGGGGAGCTGTTTTTT. The encoded protein is CATSAGPNTGELFF.

This clonotype was observed a few times. The V gene is TRBV27, the J gene TRBJ2-5; a possible D gene is TRBD2 (6 bases). The CDR3 covers 14 residues. Germline CDR1 and CDR2: MNHEY and SMNVEV (reference sequence). Trimming removed 7 bases at V and 4 bases at J, with 16 bases between. The CDR3 nucleotides are TGTGCCAGCACCCCCGACCCCGGGGGAGAGACCCAGTACTTC. It yields the protein CASTPDPGGETQYF.

The chain joins TRBV12-3 or TRBV12-4 to TRBJ1-1; D unclear. This CDR3 spans 16 amino acids. Trimming stripped 1 base from V and 0 bases from J, with 12 bases between. The CDR3 region is CASSLGVGYMNTEAFF. CDR3 bases: TGTGCCAGCAGTTTAGGGGTTGGTTATATGAACACTGAAGCTTTCTTT.